One T cell receptor beta chain is described in this entry. Germline V gene data show CDR1 as LNHDA and CDR2 as SQIVND (reference sequence). The V end was cut by 5 bases, the J end by 9 bases, with 14 bases between. This CDR3 has 13 residues. The sample belongs to a study of blood T cell repertoires in COVID-19. Study-level information: The samples span acute and convalescent COVID-19 from the United States, Italy and Spain.

The authors' processing: Reference gene primers were amplified, and this amplification served to estimate nucleated cell counts. Here immunoSEQ multiplex PCR was the method, and the copy in TCRdb shows in-frame clones only, minus some. The DNA gave D and trimming, while V, J and clone size come from that table. The sample has 200,000 to 250,000 clones, 86% seen once. The clonotype was recovered from a woman between 25 and 40 years old who had been exposed to COVID-19. This rearrangement joins TRBV19 to TRBJ2-1, with a possible D match to TRBD2 (7 bases). What was sequenced was PBMCs or T cells enriched from blood (not recorded which). CDR3: CASSASRGREQFF. CDR3 coding DNA: TGTGCCAGTAGTGCGTCGCGGGGGCGTGAGCAGTTCTTC.